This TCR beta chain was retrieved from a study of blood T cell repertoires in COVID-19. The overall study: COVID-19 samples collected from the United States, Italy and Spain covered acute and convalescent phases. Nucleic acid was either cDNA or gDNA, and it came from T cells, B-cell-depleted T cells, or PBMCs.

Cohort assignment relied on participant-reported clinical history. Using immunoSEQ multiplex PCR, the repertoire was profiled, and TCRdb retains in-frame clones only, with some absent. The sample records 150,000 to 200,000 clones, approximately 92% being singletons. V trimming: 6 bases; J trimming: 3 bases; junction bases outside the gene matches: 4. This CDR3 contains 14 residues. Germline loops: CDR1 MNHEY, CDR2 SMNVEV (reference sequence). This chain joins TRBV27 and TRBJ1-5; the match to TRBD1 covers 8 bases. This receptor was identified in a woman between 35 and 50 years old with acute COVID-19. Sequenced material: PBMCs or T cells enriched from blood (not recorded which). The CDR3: CASSSGGINQPQHF. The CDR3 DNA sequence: TGTGCCAGCAGCTCAGGGGGCATCAATCAGCCCCAGCATTTT.